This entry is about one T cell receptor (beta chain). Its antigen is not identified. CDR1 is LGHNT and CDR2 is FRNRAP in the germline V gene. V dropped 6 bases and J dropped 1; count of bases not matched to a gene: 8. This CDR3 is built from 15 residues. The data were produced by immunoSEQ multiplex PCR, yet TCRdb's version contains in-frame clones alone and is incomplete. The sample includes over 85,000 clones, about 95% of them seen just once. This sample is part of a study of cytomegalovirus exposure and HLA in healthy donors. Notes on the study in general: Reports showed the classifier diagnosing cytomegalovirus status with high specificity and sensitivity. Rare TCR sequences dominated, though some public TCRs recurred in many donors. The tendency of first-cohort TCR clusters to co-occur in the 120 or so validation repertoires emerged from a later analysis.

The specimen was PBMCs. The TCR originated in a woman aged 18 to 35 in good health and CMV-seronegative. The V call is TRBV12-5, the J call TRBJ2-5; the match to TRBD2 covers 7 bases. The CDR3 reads CASGWGSSGQETQYF. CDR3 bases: TGTGCTAGTGGCTGGGGGTCTAGCGGCCAAGAGACCCAGTACTTC.